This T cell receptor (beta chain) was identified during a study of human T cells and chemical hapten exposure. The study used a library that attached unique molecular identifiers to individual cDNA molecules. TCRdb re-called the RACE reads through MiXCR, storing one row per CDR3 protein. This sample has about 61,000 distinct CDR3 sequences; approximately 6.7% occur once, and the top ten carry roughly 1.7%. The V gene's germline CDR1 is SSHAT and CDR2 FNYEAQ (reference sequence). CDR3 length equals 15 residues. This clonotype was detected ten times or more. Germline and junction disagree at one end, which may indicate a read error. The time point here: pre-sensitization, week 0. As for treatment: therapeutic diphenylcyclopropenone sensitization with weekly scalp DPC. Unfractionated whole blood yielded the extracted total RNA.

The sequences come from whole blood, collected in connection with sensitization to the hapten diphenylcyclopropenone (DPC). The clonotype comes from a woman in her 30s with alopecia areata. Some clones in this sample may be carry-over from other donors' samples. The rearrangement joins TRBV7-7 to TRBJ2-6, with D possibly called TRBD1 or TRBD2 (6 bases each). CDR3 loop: CASSPGGTGANVLTF. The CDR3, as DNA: TGTGCTAGCAGCCCCGGGGGCACTGGGGCCAACGTCCTGACTTTC.